The 13 T cell receptor beta chains below all came from one sample that was sequenced in a study of blood T cell repertoires in COVID-19. TCRdb's table, derived via immunoSEQ multiplex PCR, lists solely in-frame clones and lacks some. The sample carries under 250,000 clones, 75% to 85% recorded once. Sequencing was done on a sample of peripheral blood. These TCRs come from a woman between 70 and 85 years old with COVID-19, enrolled during active disease.

This clone was seen only a few times. The chain has TRBV5-6 and TRBJ2-7, with 7 bases lining up with TRBD2. V trimming: 7 bases; J trimming: 1 base; junction bases outside the gene matches: 5. Germline V lookup: CDR1 SGHDT, CDR2 YYEEEE. The length of the CDR3 is 13 residues. As DNA, the CDR3 is TGTGCCAGCGGGAGGGCCATTTCCTACGAGCAGTACTTC. Translated: CASGRAISYEQYF.

The rearrangement uses TRBV7-9 and TRBJ1-4; TRBD1 might be the D (6 bases). The V and J ends lost 4 bases and 4 bases respectively, with 10 bases between them. The CDR3 has 14 amino acids. Germline CDR1 SEHNR, CDR2 FQNEAQ (reference sequence). The CDR3 sequence is CASSSTGYNEKLFF. Written as DNA, the CDR3 is TGTGCCAGCAGCTCCACAGGGTATAATGAAAAACTGTTTTTT.

V usage is TRBV6-5 and J usage is TRBJ2-7; tentatively, D is TRBD2 (6 bases). There are 14 residues in the CDR3. Between the trimmed V and J ends, which lost 0 bases and 4 bases, there was a span of 10 bases. Per germline, CDR1 MNHEY and CDR2 SVGAGI. The CDR3 DNA follows: TGTGCCAGCAGTTACTCGGGGGGAATGTACGAGCAGTACTTC. This codes for CASSYSGGMYEQYF.

The genes are TRBV6-6 and TRBJ1-5, with TRBD1 matching 8 bases. Germline CDR1 reads MNHNY; CDR2 reads SVGAGI (reference sequence). The CDR3 loop spans 17 amino acids. The J segment lost 1 base and the V segment lost 5 bases, leaving 10 bases of the junction unmatched. The CDR3: CASSLNYRGMSNQPQHF. The CDR3 nucleotides are TGTGCCAGCAGTCTTAATTACAGGGGGATGAGCAATCAGCCCCAGCATTTT.

This clone was seen a single time. The rearrangement joins TRBV30 to TRBJ1-4, with 7 bases fitting TRBD1. The CDR3 length is 14 residues. CDR1 GTSNPN and CDR2 SVGIG come from the germline V gene (reference sequence). With 4 bases clipped from V and 5 bases from J, the junction kept 7 bases outside the gene matches. CDR3 amino acids: CAWTAGTANEKLFF. The CDR3 DNA sequence: TGTGCCTGGACCGCGGGGACAGCAAATGAAAAACTGTTTTTT.

This clone was picked up one time. This chain joins TRBV30 and TRBJ1-5; 9 bases are a match to TRBD1. Unmatched junction bases numbered 4, after V lost 5 bases and J lost 2 bases. Germline assignment: CDR1 GTSNPN and CDR2 SVGIG (reference sequence). CDR3 length: 14 residues. CDR3 sequence (DNA): TGTGCCTGGGGGGGACAGGGTGGCAATCAGCCCCAGCATTTT. Its translation: CAWGGQGGNQPQHF. Variable domain in full (rest from reference TRBV30 and TRBJ1-5): SQTIHQWPATLVQPVGSPLSLECTVEGTSNPNLYWYRQAAGRGLQLLFYSVGIGQISSEVPQNLSASRPQDRQFILSSKKLLLSDSGFYLCAWGGQGGNQPQHFGDGTRLSIL.

This clone was seen a handful of times. The chain links TRBV7-7 to TRBJ2-5; TRBD1 is a possible D gene (5 bases). CDR1 SSHAT and CDR2 FNYEAQ come from the germline V gene (reference sequence). With 4 bases removed from V and 5 bases from J, the gap between germline ends came to 14 bases. The CDR3 covers 14 residues. CDR3 in amino acids: CASSSGNPPETQYF. In nucleotides, the CDR3 is TGTGCCAGCAGCTCAGGGAACCCCCCTGAGACCCAGTACTTC. The whole variable domain, filled in from reference TRBV7-7 and TRBJ2-5, reads GAGVSQSPRYKVTKRGQDVTLRCDPISSHATLYWYQQALGQGPEFLTYFNYEAQPDKSGLPSDRFSAERPEGSISTLTIQRTEQRDSAMYRCASSSGNPPETQYFGPGTRLLVL.

This chain connects TRBV29-1 to TRBJ2-3, with TRBD1 matching 8 bases. This CDR3 spans 14 amino acids. Germline CDR1 SQVTM, CDR2 ANQGSEA. The trim removed 6 bases at V and 4 bases at J, leaving 9 bases unmatched. This CDR3 is CSVGGGQGPDTQYF. The DNA of the CDR3 is TGCAGCGTGGGGGGTGGACAGGGCCCAGATACGCAGTATTTT.

This clone was seen more than once but under ten times. The chain recombines TRBV28 with TRBJ2-5, with D possibly matching TRBD1 (5 bases). Germline V lookup: CDR1 MDHEN, CDR2 SYDVKM. Trimming took off 5 bases at V and 4 bases at J, with 11 bases between the two ends. The CDR3 extends over 13 amino acids. CDR3 sequence reads: CASSVGVRETQYF. CDR3 bases: TGTGCCAGCAGTGTAGGGGTGAGAGAGACCCAGTACTTC.

The V call is TRBV5-1, the J call TRBJ1-4; 9 bases match TRBD1. The CDR3 runs to 14 residues. V was pared by 5 bases and J by 4 bases, with 3 bases of the junction left unmatched. Germline loops: CDR1 SGHRS, CDR2 YFSETQ. The CDR3 sequence is CASSPGQGNEKLFF. The CDR3 bases are TGCGCCAGCAGTCCGGGACAGGGTAATGAAAAACTGTTTTTT.

The J gene is TRBJ1-3, the V gene TRBV19; no firm D call. Germline-derived CDR1 and CDR2 are LNHDA and SQIVND (reference sequence). The CDR3 spans 14 residues. V dropped 10 bases and J dropped 0 bases, with 13 bases sitting between them. The chain's CDR3 is CATSAVSSGNTIYF. As DNA, the CDR3 is TGTGCCACCTCCGCGGTTAGCTCTGGAAACACCATATATTTT. The full variable domain, in which reference TRBV19 and TRBJ1-3 provide the parts outside the CDR3, is DGGITQSPKYLFRKEGQNVTLSCEQNLNHDAMYWYRQDPGQGLRLIYYSQIVNDFQKGDIAEGYSVSREKKESFPLTVTSAQKNPTAFYLCATSAVSSGNTIYFGEGSWLTVV.

V and J are TRBV11-3 and TRBJ2-1; the match to TRBD2 covers 11 bases. The CDR3 has 17 amino acids. In germline, CDR1 is SGHNT, CDR2 YENEEA. Losses at the gene ends were 5 bases for V and 1 base for J; bases not matched to a gene: 7. The CDR3 loop reads CASSRVGTSGSYNEQFF. CDR3 nucleotides: TGTGCCAGCAGCCGAGTGGGGACTAGCGGATCCTACAATGAGCAGTTCTTC.

The rearrangement uses TRBV19 and TRBJ2-6, with 7 bases identical to TRBD2. Trimming took 8 bases from V and 2 from J; bases not matched to a gene: 12. Per the germline V gene, CDR1 is LNHDA and CDR2 is SQIVND (reference sequence). This CDR3 spans 17 amino acids. This CDR3 is CASDSKAGRPGANVLTF. The CDR3 DNA reads TGTGCCAGTGACTCGAAAGCGGGAAGGCCTGGGGCCAACGTCCTGACTTTC.